The entry below gives a single TCR beta chain sequence along with its context. Using immunoSEQ multiplex PCR, the repertoire was profiled, and TCRdb retains in-frame clones only, with some absent. The table shows 46,000 or so clones, with roughly nine tenths occurring only once. This record comes from a study of PD-L1 blockade in urothelial cancer. Study overall: About nine tenths of the roughly 30 patients comprised males who had bladder-origin urothelial cancer. Each patient had 0 to 3 earlier chemotherapy regimens. Analyses were performed on blood at 3 weeks after treatment start (the second dose) and at 6 weeks.

The sequence was obtained from a man aged 55-75 years with urothelial cancer. The sequenced sample was PBMCs, obtained around atezolizumab (anti-PD-L1) treatment.

The CDR3: CASSVEDRGVSRECEQFF. The CDR3 DNA follows: TGTGCCAGCAGCGTAGAGGACAGAGGTGTTAGTAGGGAGTGTGAGCAGTTCTTC. V gene TRBV9 combines with J gene TRBJ2-1; D may be TRBD1 (6 bases). Germline lookup yields CDR1 SGDLS and CDR2 YYNGEE. The CDR3 contains 18 residues. With 0 bases removed from V and 9 bases from J, the gap between germline ends came to 25 bases.